The 20 T cell receptor beta chains below were found in one sample sequenced in a study of T cells in Graves' hyperthyroidism and ophthalmopathy. Amplified TCR beta CDR3 regions derived from RNA transcripts. Using the HTBI primer set, a first-round RT-PCR was run on the TCR CDR3. Each CDR3 protein gets one entry after TCRdb re-called the multiplex PCR reads with MiXCR. The sample yields around 500,000 distinct CDR3 sequences, around 15% seen once. The sample taken for sequencing was blood. The receptors stem from a woman in her thirties with Graves' ophthalmopathy.

This clonotype was detected many times. DNA of the CDR3: TGTGCCAGCAGCACTTACACGCACAATGAGCAGTTCTTC. This encodes CASSTYTHNEQFF. V is TRBV7-2 and J is TRBJ2-1; D remains unclear. The CDR3 runs to 13 residues. The germline CDR1 and CDR2 sequences are SGHTA and FQGNSA. Trimming stripped 5 bases from V and 5 bases from J, with 10 bases between.

This clonotype was counted once. The rearrangement uses TRBV6-2 or TRBV6-3 and TRBJ2-1; 11 bases are shared with TRBD2. Germline V lookup: CDR1 MNHEY, CDR2 SVGEGT. J lost 15 bases, V lost 4 bases, and 11 bases had no gene match. The CDR3 length is 14 residues. The CDR3 region is CASSLFSGRDRVFF. The CDR3 region has the DNA TGTGCCAGCAGTTTATTTAGCGGGAGGGATCGGGTGTTCTTC.

This clonotype was seen at least ten times. The CDR3 region is CASSPGVYNEQFF. The CDR3 nucleotides are TGTGCCAGCAGCCCAGGAGTCTACAATGAGCAGTTCTTC. The chain joins TRBV7-2 to TRBJ2-1; the D is unclear. This CDR3 has 13 residues. Germline CDR1 and CDR2: SGHTA and FQGNSA. V was clipped by 5 bases and J by 3 bases, with 8 bases between them. The full variable domain, in which reference TRBV7-2 and TRBJ2-1 provide the parts outside the CDR3, is GAGVSQSPSNKVTEKGKDVELRCDPISGHTALYWYRQSLGQGLEFLIYFQGNSAPDKSGLPSDRFSAERTGGSVSTLTIQRTQQEDSAVYLCASSPGVYNEQFFGPGTRLTVL.

This clonotype has ten or more counts. The chain combines TRBV12-5 with TRBJ2-1; a possible D gene is TRBD1 (5 bases). V lost 4 bases and J 2 bases, leaving 15 bases between the germline ends. The germline V gene encodes CDR1 LGHNT and CDR2 FRNRAP. The CDR3 contains 16 residues. The CDR3 is CASGWGGFEAYNEQFF. The CDR3 coding sequence is TGTGCTAGTGGTTGGGGCGGCTTTGAGGCCTACAATGAGCAGTTCTTC.

Here the CDR3 reads CASSYSLVGGLSYNEQFF. Here the CDR3 DNA reads TGTGCCAGCAGTTACTCTCTAGTGGGAGGGCTAAGCTACAATGAGCAGTTCTTC. The chain joins TRBV6-2 or TRBV6-3 to TRBJ2-1; the match to TRBD2 covers 7 bases. Germline V lookup: CDR1 MNHEY, CDR2 SVGEGT. The CDR3 totals 18 residues. Trimming at V came to 0 bases and at J to 3 bases, leaving 11 bases not matched to a gene.

This chain connects TRBV19 to TRBJ2-2; D ambiguous. V gave up 9 bases and J gave up 6 bases, with 11 bases separating them. Per germline, CDR1 LNHDA and CDR2 SQIVND (reference sequence). The CDR3 covers 12 residues. CDR3 region: CASSPAPGELFF. DNA for the CDR3: TGTGCCAGCAGCCCGGCCCCCGGGGAGCTGTTTTTT.

This chain uses TRBV4-3 with TRBJ2-7, with 10 nucleotides matching TRBD1. The V gene end was trimmed by 1 base and the J gene end by 4 bases; junction bases not matched to a gene: 19. Germline V gene lookup returns CDR1 LGHNA and CDR2 YSLEER. This CDR3 comprises 20 residues. CDR3 bases: TGCGCCAGCAGCCAAGTCTCAGCGGGGACCGGGACAGGGGATCAATACGAGCAGTACTTC. Translating it yields CASSQVSAGTGTGDQYEQYF.

In its sample, this clonotype was seen many times. This chain uses TRBV29-1 with TRBJ2-1; TRBD2 aligns across 7 bases. The CDR3 extends over 19 amino acids. With V trimmed by 0 bases and J by 0 bases, 14 bases remained unmatched. The germline CDR1 and CDR2 sequences are SQVTM and ANQGSEA. The CDR3, as DNA: TGCAGCGTTGAAGACTGGGGCACTAGCGCAACGAGCTCCTACAATGAGCAGTTCTTC. It codes for CSVEDWGTSATSSYNEQFF.

This rearrangement joins TRBV7-3 to TRBJ2-7; TRBD2 matches 9 bases. Germline V gene data show CDR1 as SGHTA and CDR2 as FQGTGA. Unmatched junction bases numbered 23, after V lost 5 bases and J lost 0 bases. The CDR3 is 21 amino acids. The CDR3: CASSALVYPQGLAYPSYEQYF. The CDR3 nucleotides read TGTGCCAGCAGCGCGTTGGTCTACCCCCAGGGACTAGCTTACCCCTCCTACGAGCAGTACTTC.

Turning to this clonotype: Possible read error: a much larger clone is one base away. The chain links TRBV18 to TRBJ2-7, with D tentatively TRBD2 (5 bases). The CDR3 is made up of 17 amino acids. Trimming removed 2 bases from V and 5 bases from J, with 22 bases in between. From germline, CDR1 is KGHSH and CDR2 LQKENI. The CDR3 spells CASSPTTRSLLPDEQYF. The CDR3 DNA sequence: TGTGCCAGCTCACCAACCACTAGGTCACTTCTTCCCGACGAGCAGTACTTC.

The rearrangement links TRBV15 to TRBJ2-1; 7 nucleotides line up with TRBD2. Germline values: CDR1 LNHNV, CDR2 YYDKDF (reference sequence). This CDR3 is 18 amino acids long. Trimming removed 6 bases from V and 0 bases from J; junction bases left unmatched: 14. The CDR3 region has the DNA TGTGCCACCAGAGACCCGAGTGGGCGGGGGAGCTCCTACAATGAGCAGTTCTTC. Translated: CATRDPSGRGSSYNEQFF.

The chain has TRBV14 and TRBJ2-1, with 11 positions matching TRBD2. V lost 4 bases and J lost 0; bases outside the gene matches: 5. Per the germline V gene, CDR1 is SGHDN and CDR2 is FVKESK. This CDR3 has 17 residues. The CDR3 spells CASSLVGLADSYNEQFF. The CDR3 region has the DNA TGTGCCAGCAGCCTGGTGGGACTAGCGGACTCCTACAATGAGCAGTTCTTC.

The sample holds many counts of this clonotype. The chain is built from TRBV20-1 and TRBJ2-1, with D possibly being TRBD1 (6 bases). The CDR3 runs to 14 residues. Between the trimmed V and J ends, which lost 5 bases and 5 bases, there was a span of 16 bases. Per germline, CDR1 DFQATT and CDR2 SNEGSKA (reference sequence). CDR3 DNA: TGCAGTGCTCAACCGAGGGGGATACACAATGAGCAGTTCTTC. Its protein is CSAQPRGIHNEQFF.

Comments on this clonotype: A much larger clone differs from this one at a single base, so this may be a read error. This rearrangement joins TRBV20-1 to TRBJ2-3; 9 bases line up with TRBD2. Germline-derived CDR1 and CDR2 are DFQATT and SNEGSKA (reference sequence). The CDR3 runs 14 residues. The V gene end was trimmed by 3 bases and the J gene end by 2 bases; junction bases not matched to a gene: 3. This CDR3 reads CSARTSGLTDTQYF. DNA of the CDR3: TGCAGTGCTAGGACTAGCGGACTCACAGATACGCAGTATTTT.

With regard to this clonotype: This sequence may be a read error, since a much larger clone differs from it by one base. The chain carries TRBV12-3 or TRBV12-4 and TRBJ2-5; unclear D gene. The ends were cut back, 5 bases at V and 7 bases at J, with 17 bases in the middle. This CDR3 comprises 14 residues. CDR3 protein: CASSRPFEEVTQYF. The CDR3 DNA follows: TGTGCCAGCAGTCGCCCCTTCGAGGAAGTGACCCAGTACTTC.

This clonotype was counted a few times. This sequence joins TRBV6-1 and TRBJ1-1; D is unresolved. The length of the CDR3 is 15 residues. Germline lookup yields CDR1 MNHNS and CDR2 SASEGT. Between the trimmed V and J ends, which lost 4 bases and 3 bases, there was a span of 15 bases. The CDR3 sequence is CASSVVLGLDTEAFF. DNA for the CDR3: TGTGCCAGCAGTGTGGTTTTGGGGTTGGACACTGAAGCTTTCTTT.

This clonotype turned up a few times. This chain links TRBV28 with TRBJ2-2; 7 nucleotides line up with TRBD1. The CDR3 runs 12 residues. Germline CDR1 MDHEN, CDR2 SYDVKM. The ends lost 11 bases at V and 5 bases at J; junction bases unmatched: 5. Here the CDR3 DNA reads TGTGCCGCCCAGGGGGTAACCGGGGAGCTGTTTTTT. This encodes CAAQGVTGELFF.

This clonotype was seen repeatedly, ten times or more. The rearrangement uses TRBV7-2 and TRBJ2-7; D is unresolved. The CDR3 totals 14 residues. Trimming removed 1 base at V and 2 bases at J, with 9 bases between. Germline V gene data show CDR1 as SGHTA and CDR2 as FQGNSA. The CDR3 spells CASSLGPNPYEQYF. The CDR3 nucleotides are TGTGCCAGCAGCTTAGGCCCAAACCCCTACGAGCAGTACTTC.

The table lists this clonotype with a few counts. This sequence joins TRBV6-2 or TRBV6-3 and TRBJ2-2, with TRBD1 matching over 11 bases. Trimming cost V 5 bases and J 7 bases; bases outside gene matches: 9. The CDR3 is made up of 16 amino acids. The V gene's germline CDR1 is MNHEY and CDR2 SVGEGT. CDR3 coding DNA: TGTGCCAGCAGTCCCCTGGACAGGGGGCCGGGCGGGGAGCTGTTTTTT. Its protein product is CASSPLDRGPGGELFF.

This clonotype was observed a few times. The chain links TRBV20-1 to TRBJ1-6; D unclear. V dropped 4 bases and J dropped 14 bases, with 18 bases sitting between them. Germline V gives CDR1 DFQATT, CDR2 SNEGSKA (reference sequence). This CDR3 has 13 residues. The CDR3 sequence is CSATSLRARTLHF. The DNA for the CDR3 is TGCAGTGCTACCTCGCTGCGAGCGAGGACCCTCCACTTT.